In this sample, the clone carrying this TCR beta chain turned up a few times. V was clipped by 5 bases and J by 2 bases; unmatched bases: 6. CDR1 SEHNR and CDR2 FQNEAQ come from the germline V gene (reference sequence). The CDR3 runs to 15 residues. Naive CD8 cells comprised CD45RO-negative, CCR7-positively selected cells, excluding terminally differentiated effector memory CD45RA+ cells. This table comes from immunoSEQ multiplex PCR, and its TCRdb copy is limited to in-frame clones, with some not included. There are about 2 million clones in the sample; just under 95% occur only once, and around 1% lies in the top ten. This sample stems from a study of shared clonotypes between healthy human individuals.

The V call is TRBV7-9, the J call TRBJ2-1, with TRBD2 identical over 7 bases. Sequencing was done on a sample of naive CD8+ T cells sorted from blood. This sequence originates from a man younger than 35 in good health. CDR3 amino acids: CASSTPGGPYNEQFF. The CDR3 coding sequence is TGTGCCAGCAGCACACCGGGGGGACCCTACAATGAGCAGTTCTTC.